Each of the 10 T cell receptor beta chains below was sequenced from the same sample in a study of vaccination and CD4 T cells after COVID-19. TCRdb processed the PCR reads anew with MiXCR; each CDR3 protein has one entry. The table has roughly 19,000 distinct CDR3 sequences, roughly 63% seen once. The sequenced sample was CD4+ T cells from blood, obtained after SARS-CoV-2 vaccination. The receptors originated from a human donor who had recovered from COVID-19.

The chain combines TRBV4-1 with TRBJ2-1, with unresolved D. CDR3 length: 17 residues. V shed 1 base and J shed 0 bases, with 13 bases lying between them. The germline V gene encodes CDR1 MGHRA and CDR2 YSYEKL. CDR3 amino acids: CASSQGRSSSSYNEQFF. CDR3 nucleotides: TGCGCCAGCAGCCAAGGACGTAGCAGCAGCTCCTACAATGAGCAGTTCTTC.

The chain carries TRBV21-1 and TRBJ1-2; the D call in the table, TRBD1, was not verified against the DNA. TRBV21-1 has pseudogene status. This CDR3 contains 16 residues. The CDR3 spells CASSKAGDIGNYGYTF. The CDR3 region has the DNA TGTGCCAGCAGCAAAGCCGGGGACATCGGTAACTATGGCTACACCTTC.

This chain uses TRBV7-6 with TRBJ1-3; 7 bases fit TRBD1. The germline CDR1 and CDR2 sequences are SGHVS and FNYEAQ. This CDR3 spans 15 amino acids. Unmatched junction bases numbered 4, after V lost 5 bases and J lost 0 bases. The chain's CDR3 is CASSQGTASGNTIYF. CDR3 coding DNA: TGTGCCAGCAGCCAAGGGACAGCCTCTGGAAACACCATATATTTT.

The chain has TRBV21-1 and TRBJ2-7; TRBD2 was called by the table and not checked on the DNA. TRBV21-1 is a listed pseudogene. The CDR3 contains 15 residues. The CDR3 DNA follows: TGTGCCAGCAGCGCAGGGACTAGCGGGACCTACGAGCAGTACTTC. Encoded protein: CASSAGTSGTYEQYF.

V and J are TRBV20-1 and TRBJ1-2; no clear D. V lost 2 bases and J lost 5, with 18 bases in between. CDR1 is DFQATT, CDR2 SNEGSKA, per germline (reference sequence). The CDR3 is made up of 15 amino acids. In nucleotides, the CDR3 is TGCAGTGCTAGACCTCGAGGCAGCCAGCTTTATGGCTACACCTTC. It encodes CSARPRGSQLYGYTF.

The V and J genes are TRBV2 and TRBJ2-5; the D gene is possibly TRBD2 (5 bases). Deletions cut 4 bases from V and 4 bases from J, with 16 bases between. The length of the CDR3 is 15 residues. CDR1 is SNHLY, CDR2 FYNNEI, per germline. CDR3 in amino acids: CASSVTEFAGETQYF. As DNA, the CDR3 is TGTGCCAGCAGTGTAACTGAGTTCGCGGGAGAGACCCAGTACTTC.

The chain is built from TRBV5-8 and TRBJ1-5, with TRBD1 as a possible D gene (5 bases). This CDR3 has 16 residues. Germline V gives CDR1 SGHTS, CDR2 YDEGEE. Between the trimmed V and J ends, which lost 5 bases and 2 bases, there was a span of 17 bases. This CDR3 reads CASSSGLLFGNQPQHF. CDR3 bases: TGTGCCAGCAGTTCAGGGTTATTGTTTGGCAATCAGCCCCAGCATTTT.

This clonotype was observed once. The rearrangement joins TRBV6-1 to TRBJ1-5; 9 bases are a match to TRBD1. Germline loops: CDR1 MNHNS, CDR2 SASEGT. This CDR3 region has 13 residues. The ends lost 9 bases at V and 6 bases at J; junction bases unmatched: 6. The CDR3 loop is CASSQGASQPQHF. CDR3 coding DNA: TGTGCCAGTTCACAGGGGGCGAGTCAGCCCCAGCATTTT.

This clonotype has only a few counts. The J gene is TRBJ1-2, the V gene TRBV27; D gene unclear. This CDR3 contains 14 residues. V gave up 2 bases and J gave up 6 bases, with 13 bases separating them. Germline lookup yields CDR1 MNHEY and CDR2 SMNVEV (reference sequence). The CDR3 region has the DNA TGTGCCAGCAGTTTACGCCCGGGAGGAGATGGCTACACCTTC. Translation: CASSLRPGGDGYTF.

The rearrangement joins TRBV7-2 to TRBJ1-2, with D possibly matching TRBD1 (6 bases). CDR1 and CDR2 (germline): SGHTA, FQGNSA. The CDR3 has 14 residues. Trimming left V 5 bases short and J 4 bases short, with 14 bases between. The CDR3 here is CASSINRGGYGYTF. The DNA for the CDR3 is TGTGCCAGCAGCATAAATAGGGGGGGCTATGGCTACACCTTC.